These 13 T cell receptor beta chains were sequenced from one sample in a study of T cell clonality in common variable immunodeficiency. Generated by immunoSEQ multiplex PCR, the TCRdb table keeps only in-frame clones and is missing some. The sample contains some 2,500 clones, none of them singletons. Their target antigens are unknown. General study results and limits: In common variable immunodeficiency, TCR beta chains reportedly carried fewer deletions and N-nucleotide insertions.

Sequenced sample: peripheral blood mononuclear cells. Receptors were obtained from a human donor with common variable immunodeficiency.

This clone was seen more than once but under ten times. Incomplete CDR3 DNA: TGTGCCTGGACCGGACAGGGCAATCAGCCC. Amino acid sequence: CAWTGQGNQP. The entire CDR3 is CAWTGQGNQPQHF. V usage is TRBV30 and J usage is TRBJ1-5; TRBD1 agrees at 7 bases. The CDR3 goes on 3 residues after the read ends, and that part is filled in from the germline J gene. J was trimmed by 2 bases and V by 4 bases; bases with no gene match: 2. Germline CDR1 reads GTSNPN; CDR2 reads SVGIG (reference sequence). The length of the CDR3 is 13 residues.

Concerning this clone: The CDR3 goes on 3 residues after the read ends, and that part is filled in from the germline J gene. The gene calls are TRBV19 and TRBJ2-6, with 7 bases fitting TRBD1. This CDR3 has 15 amino acids. Germline V gene sequence: CDR1 LNHDA, CDR2 SQIVND (reference sequence). Trimming at V came to 5 bases and at J to 4 bases, leaving 5 bases not matched to a gene. This CDR3 reads CASSAGQAGANVLTF. The covered CDR3 bases are TGTGCCAGTAGTGCCGGACAGGCCGGGGCCAACGTC.

This clone qualifies as medium-sized. The read comes to an end 3 residues before the CDR3 does, leaving the germline J gene to fill in the end. This sequence joins TRBV19 and TRBJ2-1; D unclear. Germline V CDR1 and CDR2: LNHDA, SQIVND (reference sequence). CDR3 length equals 13 residues. Trimming stripped 1 base from V and 8 bases from J, with 9 bases between. CDR3 in amino acids: CASSIVSGHEQFF. The sequenced CDR3 bases are TGTGCCAGTAGTATAGTTTCTGGCCATGAG.

This clone was recorded at least ten times. It may be a read error: a sequence one base away is much more abundant. The sequence runs out 3 residues before the end of the CDR3; the remainder is reconstructed from the germline J gene. The same CDR3 arises from other DNA sequences in this sample as well. The chain joins TRBV20-1 to TRBJ2-3; D is possibly TRBD1 (6 bases). CDR3 size: 15 residues. Per germline, CDR1 DFQATT and CDR2 SNEGSKA (reference sequence). Trimming stripped 5 bases from V and 4 bases from J, with 19 bases between. The part of the CDR3 DNA that was read is TGCAGTGCTGAAAGAACAGGGCATTCCGCAGATACG. It encodes CSAERTGHSADT. The whole CDR3 protein reads CSAERTGHSADTQYF.

Only a few counts were recorded for this clone. The CDR3 DNA, read in part, is TGTGCCTGGAGTGTATCGGGGGGCCGGGGTGAAAAA. Residues: CAWSVSGGRGEK. Given in full, the CDR3 is CAWSVSGGRGEKLFF. The J gene is TRBJ1-4, the V gene TRBV30; possibly TRBD1 for D (6 bases). The read ends 3 residues shy of where the CDR3 ends; the end is completed using the germline J gene. The CDR3 length is 15 residues. V shed 0 bases and J shed 7 bases, with 15 bases lying between them. Germline V gene data show CDR1 as GTSNPN and CDR2 as SVGIG (reference sequence). Full variable domain (outside the CDR3, taken from reference TRBV30 and TRBJ1-4): SQTIHQWPATLVQPVGSPLSLECTVEGTSNPNLYWYRQAAGRGLQLLFYSVGIGQISSEVPQNLSASRPQDRQFILSSKKLLLSDSGFYLCAWSVSGGRGEKLFFGSGTQLSVL.

By share, this clone counts as medium-sized. Read sequence stops 3 residues before the CDR3 end, and the germline J gene provides the missing end. This sequence joins TRBV7-3 and TRBJ2-3, with D perhaps matching TRBD2 (6 bases). Trimming cost V 2 bases and J 2 bases, with 8 bases left between them. There are 14 residues in the CDR3. Looked up from germline, CDR1 is SGHTA and CDR2 is FQGTGA. Incomplete CDR3 DNA: TGTGCCAGCAGCTTAGGGACTTTCACAGATACG. Protein sequence: CASSLGTFTDT. The whole CDR3 sequence is CASSLGTFTDTQYF.

This clone is labeled as medium-sized. Coverage ceases 3 residues before the CDR3 finishes, and the germline J gene fills in the end. The rearrangement joins TRBV10-1 to TRBJ2-7, with 10 bases aligning to TRBD1. The germline V gene has CDR1 WNHNN and CDR2 SYGVQD (reference sequence). The CDR3 sequence is 14 residues long. The junction had 3 bases not matched to a gene; V was cut back by 2 bases and J by 5 bases. The CDR3 bases that were read are TGCGCCAGCAGTGAGGGGACAGGGGACCACGAG. Its translation is CASSEGTGDHE. The whole CDR3 protein is CASSEGTGDHEQYF.

This clone is labeled medium-sized. The covered CDR3 bases are TGCAGTGCTAGGGGGGACTATTCCTACAATGAG. It specifies CSARGDYSYNE. The full CDR3 protein reads CSARGDYSYNEQFF. The gene calls are TRBV20-1 and TRBJ2-1; TRBD2 agrees at 7 bases. The read ends 3 residues before the CDR3 terminus; that terminus is restored from the germline J gene. Unmatched junction bases numbered 3, after V lost 3 bases and J lost 1 base. This CDR3 has 14 amino acids. Germline V gene data show CDR1 as DFQATT and CDR2 as SNEGSKA (reference sequence).

On this clone: The CDR3 is cut off 3 residues early in the read; its end comes from the germline J gene. The chain uses TRBV19 and TRBJ2-3, with a weak D call TRBD2 (7 bases). The CDR3 extends over 15 amino acids. The germline CDR1 and CDR2 sequences are LNHDA and SQIVND (reference sequence). Deletions cut 7 bases from V and 5 bases from J, with 19 bases between. The CDR3 is CASMTSGGAVDTQYF. The CDR3 DNA, read in part, is TGTGCCAGTATGACTAGTGGGGGGGCAGTAGATACG.

Ten or more counts support this clone. Sequencing ends 3 residues short of the CDR3 end; the germline J gene provides the rest. The chain joins TRBV7-9 to TRBJ1-1, with a tentative D call TRBD1 (6 bases). This CDR3 region has 15 residues. The V end lost 4 bases, the J end lost 6 bases, and 18 bases lay between the germline ends. The germline gives CDR1 SEHNR, CDR2 FQNEAQ (reference sequence). The covered CDR3 bases are TGTGCCAGCAGCTACTTCTCAGGGGAACTCTCTGAA. It translates to CASSYFSGELSE. From start to end, the CDR3 is CASSYFSGELSEAFF. Filled out from reference TRBV7-9 and TRBJ1-1, the complete variable domain reads DTGVSQNPRHKITKRGQNVTFRCDPISEHNRLYWYRQTLGQGPEFLTYFQNEAQLEKSRLLSDRFSAERPKGSFSTLEIQRTEQGDSAMYLCASSYFSGELSEAFFGQGTRLTVV.

By proportion, this clone is medium-sized (0.01 to 0.1%). The CDR3 goes on 3 residues after the read ends, and that part is filled in from the germline J gene. The chain couples TRBV4-1 to TRBJ1-4, with 9 bases matching TRBD1. This CDR3 has 15 residues. Trimming took 4 bases from V and 5 from J; bases not matched to a gene: 5. CDR1 is MGHRA, CDR2 YSYEKL, per germline. The CDR3 bases that were read are TGCGCCAGCAGCCCACAGGGGGCCAGAAATGAAAAA. Its protein is CASSPQGARNEK. The whole CDR3 sequence is CASSPQGARNEKLFF.

By frequency in the sample, this clone is medium-sized. The CDR3 end lies 3 residues beyond the end of the read and is filled in from the germline J gene. The chain links TRBV5-4 to TRBJ2-5; 7 bases fit TRBD1. The CDR3 covers 15 residues. V lost 4 bases and J lost 4; bases outside the gene matches: 10. Looked up from germline, CDR1 is SGHNT and CDR2 is YYREEE (reference sequence). The CDR3 is CASSTKTGMIETQYF. Incomplete CDR3 DNA: TGTGCCAGCAGCACTAAGACAGGGATGATAGAGACC.

By sample fraction, this clone is medium-sized. The observed sequence ends 3 residues before the CDR3 terminus, with the missing tail filled in from the germline J gene. This sequence joins TRBV5-6 and TRBJ2-5; D gene uncertain. The germline V gene encodes CDR1 SGHDT and CDR2 YYEEEE. This CDR3 contains 13 residues. Trimming cost V 2 bases and J 5 bases, with 10 bases left between them. The CDR3 DNA, read in part, is TGTGCCAGCAGCTTAGGTATGGTCGAGACC. Encoded protein: CASSLGMVET. The whole CDR3 is CASSLGMVETQYF.